This TCR beta chain was recorded in a study of T cell repertoires in cytomegalovirus infection. General study findings and limits: HLA-C-restricted TCR beta clonotypes specific for CMV led the ex vivo response.

This clonotype showed up many times. Its antigen is not identified. The CDR3 is made up of 14 amino acids. Germline V gene sequence: CDR1 SGHVS, CDR2 FNYEAQ. Trimming at V came to 0 bases and at J to 7 bases, leaving 1 base not matched to a gene. TCRdb re-analysed the reads in MiXCR, keeping a single row per CDR3 protein. Among 270,000 or so distinct CDR3 sequences listed, about a sixth were seen once. The sequence derives from a human donor in good health (CMV status not recorded). Some clones in this sample may be carry-over from other donors' samples. Sequencing was performed on CD8+ T cells from PBMCs. The chain has TRBV7-6 and TRBJ1-5, with 9 bases identical to TRBD1. This CDR3 reads CASSLAGQGQPQHF. CDR3 in DNA: TGTGCCAGCAGCTTAGCAGGACAGGGGCAGCCCCAGCATTTT. Together with reference TRBV7-6 and TRBJ1-5, the CDR3 gives the full variable domain: GAGVSQSPRYKVTKRGQDVALRCDPISGHVSLYWYRQALGQGPEFLTYFNYEAQQDKSGLPNDRFSAERPEGSISTLTIQRTEQRDSAMYRCASSLAGQGQPQHFGDGTRLSIL.